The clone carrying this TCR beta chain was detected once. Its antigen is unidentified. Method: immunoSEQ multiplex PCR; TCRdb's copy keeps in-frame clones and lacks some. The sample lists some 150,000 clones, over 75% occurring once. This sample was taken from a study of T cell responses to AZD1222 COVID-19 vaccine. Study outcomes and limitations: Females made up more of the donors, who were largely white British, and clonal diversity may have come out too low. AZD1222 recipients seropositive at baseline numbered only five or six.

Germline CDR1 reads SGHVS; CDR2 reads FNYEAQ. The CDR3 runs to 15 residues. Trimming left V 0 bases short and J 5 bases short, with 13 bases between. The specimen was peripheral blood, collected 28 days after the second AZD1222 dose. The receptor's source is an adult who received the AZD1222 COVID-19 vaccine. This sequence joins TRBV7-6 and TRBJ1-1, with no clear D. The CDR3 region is CASSLAHGRRTEAFF. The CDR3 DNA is TGTGCCAGCAGCTTAGCGCATGGCCGAAGGACTGAAGCTTTCTTT.